This T cell receptor (beta chain) originates from a study of a mutant IDH1 vaccine in newly diagnosed glioma. Across the whole study: Vaccine dosing followed radiotherapy by 4-6 weeks, or accompanied temozolomide cycles. Points from the study as a whole: In around 93% of patients, immune responses induced by the vaccine occurred.

Time point of the sample: week 47, end of study. Each dose of the vaccine consisted of 300 ug of mutant IDH1 20-mer peptide, with topical imiquimod. In regard to this clone: What it binds is unknown.

Germline lookup yields CDR1 MNHEY and CDR2 SVGAGI. The CDR3 covers 14 residues. V dropped 6 bases and J dropped 4 bases, with 12 bases sitting between them. Only in-frame clones appear in the TCRdb table, and some are missing; sequencing was by immunoSEQ multiplex PCR. Of some 50,000 clones in the sample, about two thirds were seen once. J is TRBJ1-4 and V is TRBV6-5, with D perhaps matching TRBD1 (6 bases). The TCR sequence derives from a man aged 35 to 55 with glioma. Some clones in this sample may be carry-over from other donors' samples. Source: peripheral blood mononuclear cells (PBMCs), taken from a glioma patient whose treatment included an IDH1 peptide vaccine. CDR3 loop: CASSWTAHNEKLFF. The CDR3, as DNA: TGTGCCAGCAGCTGGACAGCTCATAATGAAAAACTGTTTTTT.